This is a list of T cell receptor beta chains from one sample in a study of T cells in Graves' hyperthyroidism and ophthalmopathy. TCRdb re-derived calls from the multiplex PCR reads in MiXCR, one entry per CDR3 protein. Of some 650,000 distinct CDR3 sequences in the sample, about 16% are singletons; the top ten hold less than 3.5%. The specimen sequenced was blood. These receptor sequences come from a woman aged 40 to 50 with Graves' ophthalmopathy. The CDR3 runs from the conserved cysteine through the conserved F or W. The D gene is left open where the match is weak. Clone size, where shown, is once, few, many, or a class for clones that have expanded.

V: TRBV13
D: TRBD2
length: 16
size: NA
J: TRBJ2-7
CDR3: CASSPNLAGLSYEQYF
DNA: TGTGCCAGCAGCCCTAACCTAGCGGGCCTCTCCTACGAGCAGTACTTC

V: TRBV2
D: NA
length: 15
size: NA
J: TRBJ2-2
CDR3: CASSGRGANTGELFF
DNA: TGTGCCAGCAGTGGGCGGGGAGCGAACACCGGGGAGCTGTTTTTT

V: TRBV14
D: NA
length: 18
size: NA
J: TRBJ1-1
CDR3: CASSQDILWRGMNTEAFF
DNA: TGTGCCAGCAGCCAAGATATTCTATGGCGGGGGATGAACACTGAAGCTTTCTTT

V: TRBV19
D: TRBD1
length: 15
size: NA
J: TRBJ2-3
CDR3: CASRLTGVGTDTQYF
DNA: TGTGCCAGTAGACTAACAGGGGTGGGCACAGATACGCAGTATTTT

V: TRBV2
D: TRBD1
length: 14
size: many
J: TRBJ2-7
CDR3: CASSLDRLTHEQYF
DNA: TGTGCCAGCAGTTTGGACAGGTTGACCCACGAGCAGTACTTC

V: TRBV11-3
D: NA
length: 16
size: NA
J: TRBJ1-1
CDR3: CASSSLLTGMNTEAFF
DNA: TGTGCCAGCAGCTCCCTTTTGACAGGAATGAACACTGAAGCTTTCTTT

V: TRBV6-2/TRBV6-3
D: TRBD2
length: 16
size: many
J: TRBJ2-7
CDR3: CASSYHSRREGHEQYF
DNA: TGTGCCAGCAGTTACCATTCCCGGCGGGAGGGCCACGAGCAGTACTTC

V: TRBV7-3
D: NA
length: 15
size: many
J: TRBJ2-1
CDR3: CASSWSGLGNYEQFF
DNA: TGTGCCAGCAGCTGGTCGGGACTGGGTAACTATGAGCAGTTCTTC

V: TRBV15
D: NA
length: 16
size: NA
J: TRBJ2-3
CDR3: CATSRDRQRSTDTQYF
DNA: TGTGCCACCAGCAGAGATAGACAAAGAAGCACAGATACGCAGTATTTT

V: TRBV6-9
D: NA
length: 15
size: NA
J: TRBJ1-3
CDR3: CASSYSKYGGNTIYF
DNA: TGTGCCAGCAGTTACTCGAAGTACGGTGGAAACACCATATATTTT

V: TRBV27
D: NA
length: 15
size: few
J: TRBJ2-7
CDR3: CASSPGPGGFYEQYF
DNA: TGTGCCAGCAGCCCGGGGCCAGGAGGGTTCTACGAGCAGTACTTC

V: TRBV6-1
D: NA
length: 14
size: NA
J: TRBJ1-5
CDR3: CASRSEYSNQPQHF
DNA: TGTGCCAGCAGGAGTGAGTATAGCAATCAGCCCCAGCATTTT

V: TRBV6-1
D: NA
length: 15
size: few
J: TRBJ1-2
CDR3: CASSEALFKGGGYTF
DNA: TGTGCCAGCAGTGAAGCGCTTTTTAAAGGTGGTGGCTACACCTTC

V: TRBV3-1
D: NA
length: 17
size: few
J: TRBJ1-6
CDR3: CASSPRTQSPYNSPLHF
DNA: TGTGCCAGCAGCCCTCGGACGCAGAGCCCCTATAATTCACCCCTCCACTTT

V: TRBV27
D: TRBD2
length: 15
size: many
J: TRBJ2-3
CDR3: CASSLAGGISDTQYF
DNA: TGTGCCAGCAGTTTAGCGGGAGGGATTTCAGATACGCAGTATTTT

V: TRBV9
D: NA
length: 16
size: NA
J: TRBJ2-1
CDR3: CASSVEETRPYNEQFF
DNA: TGTGCCAGCAGCGTAGAGGAGACTAGACCGTACAATGAGCAGTTCTTC

V: TRBV7-9
D: NA
length: 13
size: NA
J: TRBJ1-6
CDR3: CASSPTVSSPLHF
DNA: TGTGCCAGCAGCCCAACAGTGAGTTCACCCCTCCACTTT

V: TRBV10-2
D: TRBD1
length: 16
size: NA
J: TRBJ1-4
CDR3: CASSENRGLGNEKLFF
DNA: TGCGCCAGCAGTGAAAACAGGGGGCTGGGTAATGAAAAACTGTTTTTT

V: TRBV28
D: NA
length: 13
size: many
J: TRBJ1-5
CDR3: CASSLVMGWPQHF
DNA: TGTGCCAGCAGTTTGGTTATGGGATGGCCCCAGCATTTT

V: TRBV7-9
D: TRBD1
length: 14
size: few
J: TRBJ1-2
CDR3: CASSPPGQGGGYTF
DNA: TGTGCCAGCAGCCCTCCGGGACAGGGAGGCGGCTACACCTTC

V: TRBV6-5
D: TRBD1
length: 14
size: many
J: TRBJ1-1
CDR3: CASSYDRVRTEAFF
DNA: TGTGCCAGCAGTTACGACAGGGTTCGGACTGAAGCTTTCTTT

V: TRBV5-5
D: TRBD1
length: 15
size: many
J: TRBJ2-7
CDR3: CASSFAGQGSTEQYF
DNA: TGTGCCAGCAGCTTCGCAGGACAGGGGTCCACCGAGCAGTACTTC

V: TRBV10-2
D: NA
length: 13
size: NA
J: TRBJ2-1
CDR3: CASGLSGTVEQFF
DNA: TGCGCCAGCGGCCTGAGCGGGACAGTCGAGCAGTTCTTC

V: TRBV11-2
D: NA
length: 15
size: NA
J: TRBJ2-3
CDR3: CASSFELTPQDTQYF
DNA: TGTGCCAGCAGCTTCGAGCTGACGCCCCAGGATACGCAGTATTTT

V: TRBV11-2
D: NA
length: 11
size: NA
J: TRBJ2-1
CDR3: CASSLILEQFF
DNA: TGTGCCAGCAGCTTGATACTAGAGCAGTTCTTC

V: TRBV27
D: NA
length: 13
size: few
J: TRBJ2-3
CDR3: CASSFFPWDTQYF
DNA: TGTGCCAGCAGTTTTTTCCCGTGGGATACGCAGTATTTT

V: TRBV3-1
D: NA
length: 16
size: few
J: TRBJ1-3
CDR3: CASSQPGLYRGNTIYF
DNA: TGTGCCAGCAGCCAACCAGGGTTGTACAGGGGAAACACCATATATTTT

V: TRBV20-1
D: NA
length: 14
size: NA
J: TRBJ2-5
CDR3: CSARVGSDVETQYF
DNA: TGCAGTGCTAGAGTCGGGAGCGACGTAGAGACCCAGTACTTC

V: TRBV7-8
D: TRBD2
length: 16
size: few
J: TRBJ2-1
CDR3: CASSLVAGGKGNEQFF
DNA: TGTGCCAGCAGCTTAGTAGCGGGAGGAAAGGGCAATGAGCAGTTCTTC

V: TRBV20-1
D: NA
length: 14
size: NA
J: TRBJ2-1
CDR3: CSAMVPRETYEQFF
DNA: TGCAGTGCTATGGTGCCCCGGGAGACCTACGAGCAGTTCTTC

V: TRBV15
D: TRBD1
length: 15
size: NA
J: TRBJ2-7
CDR3: CATSSGTGPGYEQYF
DNA: TGTGCCACCAGTTCCGGGACAGGGCCCGGCTACGAGCAGTACTTC

V: TRBV6-1
D: NA
length: 12
size: NA
J: TRBJ2-1
CDR3: CASSEVYNEQFF
DNA: TGTGCCAGCAGTGAAGTCTACAATGAGCAGTTCTTC

V: TRBV6-1
D: TRBD1
length: 14
size: many
J: TRBJ2-7
CDR3: CASSSGTGGHEQYF
DNA: TGTGCCAGCAGTTCCGGGACAGGGGGGCACGAGCAGTACTTC

V: TRBV19
D: NA
length: 12
size: NA
J: TRBJ2-7
CDR3: CASSMPGREQYF
DNA: TGTGCCAGTAGTATGCCGGGGCGGGAGCAGTACTTC

V: TRBV7-3
D: NA
length: 14
size: NA
J: TRBJ2-5
CDR3: CASSPVQGSRTQYF
DNA: TGTGCCAGCAGCCCGGTGCAGGGTTCAAGGACCCAGTACTTC

V: TRBV18
D: NA
length: 14
size: few
J: TRBJ2-7
CDR3: CASSPRSGDHEQYF
DNA: TGTGCCAGCTCACCAAGGTCCGGGGATCACGAGCAGTACTTC

V: TRBV5-1
D: NA
length: 15
size: NA
J: TRBJ2-5
CDR3: CASSEGRAGLTTQYF
DNA: TGCGCCAGCAGTGAGGGCAGAGCAGGGCTAACGACCCAGTACTTC

V: TRBV27
D: NA
length: 16
size: many
J: TRBJ2-3
CDR3: CASSFLQGAARDTQYF
DNA: TGTGCCAGCAGTTTTCTCCAGGGAGCGGCTCGGGATACGCAGTATTTT

V: TRBV7-3
D: NA
length: 15
size: many
J: TRBJ2-3
CDR3: CASSPGLSSTDTQYF
DNA: TGTGCCAGCAGCCCGGGACTTTCTAGCACAGATACGCAGTATTTT

V: TRBV12-3/TRBV12-4
D: TRBD2
length: 14
size: NA
J: TRBJ2-1
CDR3: CASSLSSGYNEQFF
DNA: TGTGCCAGCAGTTTGTCTAGCGGCTACAATGAGCAGTTCTTC